Listed below are T cell receptor beta chains from one sample, sequenced in a study of blood T cell repertoires in COVID-19. TCRdb's copy holds only in-frame clones and misses some; the assay was immunoSEQ multiplex PCR. In the table there are 210,000 or so clones, about 76% of which are singletons. Sequenced: PBMCs or T cells enriched from blood (not recorded which). Receptor source: a woman aged 45-65 years with acute COVID-19. CDR3s include the opening cysteine and the closing phenylalanine or tryptophan. The order of the fields is D gene, clone size, J gene, V gene, CDR3 protein, CDR3 DNA. A D gene is named only where the DNA matches it firmly. Clone size is given for some rows only: seen once, a few or many times, or a class if the clone is expanded.

D gene: .
clone size: .
J gene: TRBJ1-2
V gene: TRBV9
CDR3 protein: CASTPGANYGYTF
CDR3 DNA: TGTGCCAGCACCCCGGGTGCTAACTATGGCTACACCTTC

D gene: .
clone size: .
J gene: TRBJ1-2
V gene: TRBV29-1
CDR3 protein: CSVEGAVNYGYTF
CDR3 DNA: TGCAGCGTTGAGGGGGCCGTCAACTATGGCTACACCTTC

D gene: TRBD1
clone size: .
J gene: TRBJ1-4
V gene: TRBV5-1
CDR3 protein: CASSGGNIQGTVEKLFF
CDR3 DNA: TGCGCCAGCAGCGGCGGGAATATACAGGGGACGGTTGAAAAACTGTTTTTT

D gene: .
clone size: .
J gene: TRBJ2-5
V gene: TRBV19
CDR3 protein: CASSANSFQETQYF
CDR3 DNA: TGTGCCAGTAGTGCCAACAGCTTCCAAGAGACCCAGTACTTC

D gene: TRBD1
clone size: .
J gene: TRBJ2-7
V gene: TRBV6-5
CDR3 protein: CASSYSIRDRRYEQYF
CDR3 DNA: TGTGCCAGCAGTTACTCTATTCGGGACAGACGTTACGAGCAGTACTTC

D gene: TRBD1
clone size: .
J gene: TRBJ2-5
V gene: TRBV19
CDR3 protein: CASSLGKTGGKTQYF
CDR3 DNA: TGTGCCAGTAGTCTGGGAAAAACAGGGGGGAAGACCCAGTACTTC

D gene: .
clone size: few
J gene: TRBJ2-1
V gene: TRBV5-4
CDR3 protein: CASKREDKDNEQFF
CDR3 DNA: TGTGCCAGCAAAAGAGAAGACAAAGACAATGAGCAGTTCTTC

D gene: .
clone size: .
J gene: TRBJ1-3
V gene: TRBV7-2
CDR3 protein: CASSFGRNSGNTIYF
CDR3 DNA: TGTGCCAGCAGCTTTGGGAGGAACTCTGGAAACACCATATATTTT

D gene: .
clone size: .
J gene: TRBJ2-7
V gene: TRBV21-1
CDR3 protein: CASRNAGLAVYEQYF
CDR3 DNA: TGTGCCAGCAGAAATGCGGGACTAGCGGTATACGAGCAGTACTTC

D gene: .
clone size: .
J gene: TRBJ1-5
V gene: TRBV27
CDR3 protein: CASSPPSGYMGPQHF
CDR3 DNA: TGTGCCAGCAGTCCACCCTCGGGGTATATGGGACCCCAGCATTTT

D gene: TRBD1
clone size: .
J gene: TRBJ1-5
V gene: TRBV5-1
CDR3 protein: CASSPEGQYNQPQHF
CDR3 DNA: TGCGCCAGCAGCCCGGAGGGACAGTACAATCAGCCCCAGCATTTT

D gene: .
clone size: .
J gene: TRBJ2-3
V gene: TRBV19
CDR3 protein: CASGPIKGHLGTDTQYF
CDR3 DNA: TGTGCCAGTGGGCCGATAAAAGGACACCTCGGCACAGATACGCAGTATTTT

D gene: TRBD1
clone size: .
J gene: TRBJ2-5
V gene: TRBV5-1
CDR3 protein: CASSLAPRTGPQETQYF
CDR3 DNA: TGCGCCAGCAGCTTGGCGCCGAGGACAGGACCTCAAGAGACCCAGTACTTC

D gene: .
clone size: few
J gene: TRBJ2-7
V gene: TRBV27
CDR3 protein: CASSYGGPSSYEQYF
CDR3 DNA: TGTGCCAGCAGTTACGGGGGGCCGAGCTCCTACGAGCAGTACTTC

D gene: TRBD1
clone size: .
J gene: TRBJ1-2
V gene: TRBV18
CDR3 protein: CASSPNLGQDPNYGYTF
CDR3 DNA: TGTGCCAGCTCACCGAACCTTGGACAGGACCCTAACTATGGCTACACCTTC

D gene: TRBD1
clone size: .
J gene: TRBJ2-7
V gene: TRBV30
CDR3 protein: CAWSRGQPYEQYF
CDR3 DNA: TGTGCCTGGAGTCGGGGACAGCCGTACGAGCAGTACTTC

D gene: .
clone size: .
J gene: TRBJ2-7
V gene: TRBV7-2
CDR3 protein: CASSHRDYEQYF
CDR3 DNA: TGTGCCAGCAGCCACCGGGACTACGAGCAGTACTTC

D gene: .
clone size: .
J gene: TRBJ1-5
V gene: TRBV28
CDR3 protein: CASSLTSISQPQHF
CDR3 DNA: TGTGCCAGCAGTTTAACCAGTATAAGTCAGCCCCAGCATTTT

D gene: .
clone size: .
J gene: TRBJ2-1
V gene: TRBV14
CDR3 protein: CASSQQVGVGEQFF
CDR3 DNA: TGTGCCAGCAGCCAACAGGTGGGAGTGGGGGAGCAGTTCTTC

D gene: .
clone size: .
J gene: TRBJ2-7
V gene: TRBV7-2
CDR3 protein: CASSLGTAYEQYF
CDR3 DNA: TGTGCCAGCAGCTTAGGGACAGCCTACGAGCAGTACTTC

D gene: .
clone size: .
J gene: TRBJ1-4
V gene: TRBV7-2
CDR3 protein: CASRSGVDEKLFF
CDR3 DNA: TGTGCCAGCAGATCAGGGGTTGACGAAAAACTGTTTTTT

D gene: TRBD1
clone size: .
J gene: TRBJ2-7
V gene: TRBV24-1
CDR3 protein: CATSDNFSGTGEGEQYF
CDR3 DNA: TGTGCCACCAGTGACAACTTCTCCGGGACAGGTGAGGGTGAGCAGTACTTC

D gene: TRBD2
clone size: .
J gene: TRBJ2-5
V gene: TRBV3-1/TRBV3-2
CDR3 protein: CASSLGLAGGQETQYF
CDR3 DNA: TGTGCCAGCAGTCTAGGACTAGCGGGGGGTCAAGAGACCCAGTACTTC

D gene: .
clone size: .
J gene: TRBJ2-1
V gene: TRBV28
CDR3 protein: CASSRLPLSYNEQFF
CDR3 DNA: TGTGCCAGCAGTCGACTCCCCCTCTCCTACAATGAGCAGTTCTTC

D gene: .
clone size: .
J gene: TRBJ1-2
V gene: TRBV23-1
CDR3 protein: CASSQSRGRANYGYTF
CDR3 DNA: TGCGCCAGCAGTCAATCTCGCGGCAGGGCTAACTATGGCTACACCTTC

D gene: .
clone size: few
J gene: TRBJ1-1
V gene: TRBV7-9
CDR3 protein: CASSLGQKDTEAFF
CDR3 DNA: TGTGCCAGCAGCCTCGGACAGAAAGACACTGAAGCTTTCTTT

D gene: TRBD1
clone size: once
J gene: TRBJ2-7
V gene: TRBV28
CDR3 protein: CASSLGDRGHYEQYF
CDR3 DNA: TGTGCCAGCAGTTTGGGGGACAGGGGGCACTACGAGCAGTACTTC

D gene: .
clone size: .
J gene: TRBJ1-5
V gene: TRBV6-5
CDR3 protein: CASSTGQHSNQPQHF
CDR3 DNA: TGTGCCAGCAGCACGGGACAACATAGCAATCAGCCCCAGCATTTT

D gene: .
clone size: .
J gene: TRBJ1-2
V gene: TRBV19
CDR3 protein: CASRPGYRVYGYTF
CDR3 DNA: TGTGCCAGTAGGCCCGGGTACAGGGTCTATGGCTACACCTTC

D gene: TRBD1
clone size: few
J gene: TRBJ1-6
V gene: TRBV5-6
CDR3 protein: CASSLSGTGNSPLHF
CDR3 DNA: TGTGCCAGCAGCTTGAGCGGGACAGGGAATTCACCCCTCCACTTT

D gene: .
clone size: .
J gene: TRBJ1-1
V gene: TRBV11-3
CDR3 protein: CASSLGQNLNTEAFF
CDR3 DNA: TGTGCCAGCAGCTTAGGGCAGAACCTCAACACTGAAGCTTTCTTT

D gene: TRBD1
clone size: few
J gene: TRBJ1-2
V gene: TRBV28
CDR3 protein: CASSLLDGTGLYGYTF
CDR3 DNA: TGTGCCAGCAGTTTACTTGACGGGACAGGGCTCTATGGCTACACCTTC

D gene: TRBD1
clone size: .
J gene: TRBJ1-2
V gene: TRBV30
CDR3 protein: CAWNRDRALGYTF
CDR3 DNA: TGTGCCTGGAACCGGGACAGGGCACTCGGCTACACCTTC

D gene: .
clone size: .
J gene: TRBJ1-2
V gene: TRBV11-2
CDR3 protein: CASSLAGIDGYTF
CDR3 DNA: TGTGCCAGCAGCTTAGCAGGGATTGACGGCTACACCTTC

D gene: TRBD1
clone size: .
J gene: TRBJ1-2
V gene: TRBV18
CDR3 protein: CASSPSTIRGQGVAGYTF
CDR3 DNA: TGTGCCAGCTCACCGAGTACTATCCGAGGACAGGGGGTTGCTGGCTACACCTTC

D gene: .
clone size: .
J gene: TRBJ1-6
V gene: TRBV28
CDR3 protein: CASSLRVVGSPLHF
CDR3 DNA: TGTGCCAGCAGTCTCAGGGTAGTGGGATCACCCCTCCACTTT

D gene: TRBD1
clone size: .
J gene: TRBJ1-1
V gene: TRBV28
CDR3 protein: CASRDQTGGGFGTEAFF
CDR3 DNA: TGTGCCAGCAGGGACCAGACAGGAGGGGGCTTTGGCACTGAAGCTTTCTTT

D gene: TRBD1
clone size: .
J gene: TRBJ1-5
V gene: TRBV5-8
CDR3 protein: CASSSDRGTRNQPQHF
CDR3 DNA: TGTGCCAGCAGCTCTGACAGGGGGACTAGGAATCAGCCCCAGCATTTT

D gene: TRBD1
clone size: .
J gene: TRBJ2-1
V gene: TRBV7-2
CDR3 protein: CASSGRTGFDEQFF
CDR3 DNA: TGTGCCAGCAGCGGAAGGACAGGGTTCGATGAGCAGTTCTTC

D gene: .
clone size: .
J gene: TRBJ1-2
V gene: TRBV12-3/TRBV12-4
CDR3 protein: CASRSPGRGYTF
CDR3 DNA: TGTGCCAGCCGCTCCCCGGGAAGGGGCTACACCTTC

D gene: .
clone size: .
J gene: TRBJ1-6
V gene: TRBV7-8
CDR3 protein: CASSLVGRGGSPLHF
CDR3 DNA: TGTGCCAGCAGCTTAGTTGGGAGGGGCGGTTCACCCCTCCACTTT

D gene: .
clone size: .
J gene: TRBJ2-7
V gene: TRBV11-2
CDR3 protein: CASRYSVSEQYF
CDR3 DNA: TGTGCCAGCAGGTATAGCGTTTCTGAGCAGTACTTC

D gene: TRBD1
clone size: once
J gene: TRBJ2-7
V gene: TRBV12-3/TRBV12-4
CDR3 protein: CASRQGLRYEQYF
CDR3 DNA: TGTGCCAGCAGACAGGGGTTAAGGTACGAGCAGTACTTC

D gene: .
clone size: .
J gene: TRBJ2-5
V gene: TRBV5-5
CDR3 protein: CASSLAVEGLPEGTQYF
CDR3 DNA: TGTGCCAGCAGCTTGGCCGTGGAGGGACTCCCGGAAGGGACCCAGTACTTC

D gene: .
clone size: .
J gene: TRBJ1-2
V gene: TRBV30
CDR3 protein: CAWSVQVQGDGYTF
CDR3 DNA: TGTGCCTGGAGTGTACAAGTCCAGGGTGACGGCTACACCTTC

D gene: TRBD1
clone size: .
J gene: TRBJ1-3
V gene: TRBV30
CDR3 protein: CAWSGGQGLNTIYF
CDR3 DNA: TGTGCCTGGAGTGGAGGACAGGGTCTAAACACCATATATTTT

D gene: TRBD2
clone size: .
J gene: TRBJ2-3
V gene: TRBV7-2
CDR3 protein: CASSATSGGASTQYF
CDR3 DNA: TGTGCCAGCAGCGCTACTAGCGGGGGGGCCTCGACGCAGTATTTT

D gene: TRBD2
clone size: .
J gene: TRBJ2-5
V gene: TRBV18
CDR3 protein: CASSPIAGAFETQYF
CDR3 DNA: TGTGCCAGCTCACCAATCGCGGGAGCATTTGAGACCCAGTACTTC

D gene: .
clone size: .
J gene: TRBJ2-3
V gene: TRBV7-2
CDR3 protein: CASSPPGGRLTDTQYF
CDR3 DNA: TGTGCCAGCAGCCCCCCAGGGGGGCGCCTAACAGATACGCAGTATTTT

D gene: TRBD1
clone size: .
J gene: TRBJ2-3
V gene: TRBV19
CDR3 protein: CASSDRATDTQYF
CDR3 DNA: TGTGCCAGTAGTGACAGGGCCACAGATACGCAGTATTTT

D gene: .
clone size: once
J gene: TRBJ1-1
V gene: TRBV30
CDR3 protein: CAWSLRRNTEAFF
CDR3 DNA: TGTGCCTGGAGTCTAAGGAGGAACACTGAAGCTTTCTTT

D gene: TRBD1
clone size: many
J gene: TRBJ1-6
V gene: TRBV7-8
CDR3 protein: CASSIDRGGKPLHF
CDR3 DNA: TGTGCCAGCAGCATCGACAGGGGGGGTAAACCCCTCCACTTT

D gene: TRBD2
clone size: .
J gene: TRBJ2-7
V gene: TRBV4-1
CDR3 protein: CASSQGLAGAEQYF
CDR3 DNA: TGCGCCAGCAGCCAGGGACTAGCGGGAGCCGAGCAGTACTTC

D gene: .
clone size: .
J gene: TRBJ1-2
V gene: TRBV7-2
CDR3 protein: CASSLLGRDRDGYTF
CDR3 DNA: TGTGCCAGCAGCTTATTAGGCAGGGATCGCGATGGCTACACCTTC

D gene: .
clone size: .
J gene: TRBJ1-6
V gene: TRBV4-1
CDR3 protein: CASSQEGSGYNSPLHF
CDR3 DNA: TGCGCCAGCAGCCAAGAGGGGAGTGGGTATAATTCACCCCTCCACTTT

D gene: .
clone size: .
J gene: TRBJ2-1
V gene: TRBV14
CDR3 protein: CASSQVEDNEQFF
CDR3 DNA: TGTGCCAGCAGCCAAGTGGAGGACAATGAGCAGTTCTTC

D gene: TRBD2
clone size: .
J gene: TRBJ2-3
V gene: TRBV6-4
CDR3 protein: CASSEGGSDTQYF
CDR3 DNA: TGTGCCAGCAGTGAGGGGGGGAGCGATACGCAGTATTTT